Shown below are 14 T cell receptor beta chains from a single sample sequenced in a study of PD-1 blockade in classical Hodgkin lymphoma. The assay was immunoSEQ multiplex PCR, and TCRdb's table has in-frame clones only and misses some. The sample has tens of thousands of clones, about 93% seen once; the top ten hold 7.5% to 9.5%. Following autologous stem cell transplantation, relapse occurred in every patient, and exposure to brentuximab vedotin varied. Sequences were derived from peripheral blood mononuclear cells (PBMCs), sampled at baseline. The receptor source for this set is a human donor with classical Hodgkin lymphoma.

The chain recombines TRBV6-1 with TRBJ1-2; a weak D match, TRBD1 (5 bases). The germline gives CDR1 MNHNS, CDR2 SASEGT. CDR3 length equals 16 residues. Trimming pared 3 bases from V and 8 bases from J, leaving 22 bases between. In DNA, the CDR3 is TGTGCCAGCAGTGACGGGGAGAAAGGGGCCCGCCGGGGCTACACCTTC. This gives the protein CASSDGEKGARRGYTF.

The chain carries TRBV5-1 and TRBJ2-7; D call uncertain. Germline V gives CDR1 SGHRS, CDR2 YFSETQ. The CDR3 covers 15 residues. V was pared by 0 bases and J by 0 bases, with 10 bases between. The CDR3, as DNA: TGCGCCAGCAGCTTGGATTCCCCCAGCTCCTACGAGCAGTACTTC. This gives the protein CASSLDSPSSYEQYF.

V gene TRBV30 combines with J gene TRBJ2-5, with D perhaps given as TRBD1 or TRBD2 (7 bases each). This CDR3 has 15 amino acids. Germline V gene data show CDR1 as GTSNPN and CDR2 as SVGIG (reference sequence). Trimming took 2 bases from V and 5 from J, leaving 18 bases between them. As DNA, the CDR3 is TGTGCCTGGAGTCGCCGACAGGGAGGGGGCGAGACCCAGTACTTC. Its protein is CAWSRRQGGGETQYF.

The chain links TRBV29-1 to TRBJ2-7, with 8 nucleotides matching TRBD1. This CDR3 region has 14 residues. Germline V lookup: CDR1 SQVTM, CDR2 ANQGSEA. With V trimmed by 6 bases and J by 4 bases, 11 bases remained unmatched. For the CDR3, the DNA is TGCAGCGTAAGGTGGACAGGGTGGGAATACGAGCAGTACTTC. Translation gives CSVRWTGWEYEQYF.

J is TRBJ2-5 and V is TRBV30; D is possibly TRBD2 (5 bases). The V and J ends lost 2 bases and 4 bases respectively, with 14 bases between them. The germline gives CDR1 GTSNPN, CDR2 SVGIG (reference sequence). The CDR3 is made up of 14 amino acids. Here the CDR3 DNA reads TGTGCCTGGAGTCATGATCCAGCGGTAGAGACCCAGTACTTC. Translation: CAWSHDPAVETQYF. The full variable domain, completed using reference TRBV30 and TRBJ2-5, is SQTIHQWPATLVQPVGSPLSLECTVEGTSNPNLYWYRQAAGRGLQLLFYSVGIGQISSEVPQNLSASRPQDRQFILSSKKLLLSDSGFYLCAWSHDPAVETQYFGPGTRLLVL.

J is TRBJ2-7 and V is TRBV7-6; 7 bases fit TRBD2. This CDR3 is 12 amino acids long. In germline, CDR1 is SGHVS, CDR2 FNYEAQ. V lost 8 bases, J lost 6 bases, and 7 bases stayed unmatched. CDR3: CASGGSLSEQYF. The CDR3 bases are TGTGCCAGCGGCGGGAGTCTATCCGAGCAGTACTTC.

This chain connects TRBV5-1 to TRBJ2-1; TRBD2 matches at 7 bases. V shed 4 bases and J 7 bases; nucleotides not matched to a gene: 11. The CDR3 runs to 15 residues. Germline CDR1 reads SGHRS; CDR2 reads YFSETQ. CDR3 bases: TGCGCCAGCAGCCCCCCCGGACTAGGCCAAAATGAGCAGTTCTTC. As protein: CASSPPGLGQNEQFF.

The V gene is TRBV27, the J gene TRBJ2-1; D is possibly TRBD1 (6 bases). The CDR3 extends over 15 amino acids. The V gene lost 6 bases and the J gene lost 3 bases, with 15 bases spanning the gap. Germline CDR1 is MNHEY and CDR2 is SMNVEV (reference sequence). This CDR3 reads CASSPGQFGYNEQFF. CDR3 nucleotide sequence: TGTGCCAGCAGCCCAGGACAGTTCGGCTACAATGAGCAGTTCTTC.

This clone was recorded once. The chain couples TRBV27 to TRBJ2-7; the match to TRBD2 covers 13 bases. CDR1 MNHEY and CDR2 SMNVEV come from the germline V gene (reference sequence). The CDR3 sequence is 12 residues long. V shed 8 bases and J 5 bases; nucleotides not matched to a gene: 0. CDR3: CASGTSGDEQYF. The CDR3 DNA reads TGTGCCAGCGGGACTAGCGGGGACGAGCAGTACTTC.

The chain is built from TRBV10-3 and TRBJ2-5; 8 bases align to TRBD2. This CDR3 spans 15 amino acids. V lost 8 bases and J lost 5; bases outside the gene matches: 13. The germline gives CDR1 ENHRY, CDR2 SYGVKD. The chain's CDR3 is CAIGSSGSPEETQYF. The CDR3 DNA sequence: TGTGCCATCGGGTCTAGCGGGTCGCCTGAGGAGACCCAGTACTTC.

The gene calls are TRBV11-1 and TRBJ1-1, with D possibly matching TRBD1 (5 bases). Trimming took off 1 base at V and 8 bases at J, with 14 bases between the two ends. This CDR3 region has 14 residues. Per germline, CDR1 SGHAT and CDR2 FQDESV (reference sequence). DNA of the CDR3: TGTGCCAGCAGCTTAGGCCCAGGGCGTGTCGAAGCTTTCTTT. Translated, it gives CASSLGPGRVEAFF. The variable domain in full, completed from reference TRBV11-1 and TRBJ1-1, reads EAEVAQSPRYKITEKSQAVAFWCDPISGHATLYWYRQILGQGPELLVQFQDESVVDDSQLPKDRFSAERLKGVDSTLKIQPAELGDSAMYLCASSLGPGRVEAFFGQGTRLTVV.

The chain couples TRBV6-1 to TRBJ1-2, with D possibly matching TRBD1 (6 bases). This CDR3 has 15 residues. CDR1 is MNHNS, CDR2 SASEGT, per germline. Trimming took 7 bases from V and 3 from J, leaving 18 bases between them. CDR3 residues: CASKRTEGDYYGYTF. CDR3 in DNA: TGTGCCAGCAAAAGGACAGAGGGGGACTACTATGGCTACACCTTC.

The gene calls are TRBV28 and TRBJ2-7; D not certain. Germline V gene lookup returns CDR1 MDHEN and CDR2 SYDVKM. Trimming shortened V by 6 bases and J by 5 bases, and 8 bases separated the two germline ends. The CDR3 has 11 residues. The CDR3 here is CASSRSHEQYF. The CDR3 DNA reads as TGTGCCAGCAGCCGTTCACACGAGCAGTACTTC.

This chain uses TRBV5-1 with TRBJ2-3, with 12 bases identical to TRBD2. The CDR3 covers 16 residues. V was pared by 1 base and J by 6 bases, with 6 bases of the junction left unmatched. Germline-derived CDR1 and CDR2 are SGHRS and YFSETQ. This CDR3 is CASSLRTSGNSDTQYF. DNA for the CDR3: TGCGCCAGCAGCTTGAGGACTAGCGGGAATAGCGATACGCAGTATTTT.